This T cell receptor (beta chain) was observed in a study of blood T cell repertoires in COVID-19. The V and J ends lost 0 bases and 6 bases respectively, with 12 bases between them. CDR3 size: 15 residues. Germline V gene data show CDR1 as MNHEY and CDR2 as SMNVEV (reference sequence). Original handling: By means of reference gene primer amplification, nucleated cell counts were estimated. Only in-frame clones appear in the TCRdb table, and some are missing; sequencing was by immunoSEQ multiplex PCR. V and J calls and clone size are as listed in that table; D and trimming were resolved from the DNA. The sample lists roughly 48,000 clones; 88% were seen once.

Sequenced material: peripheral blood. This receptor was obtained from a human donor in a cohort sampled during active COVID-19. V is TRBV27 and J is TRBJ1-5, with a tentative D call TRBD1 (5 bases). CDR3 protein: CASSLSQTVLQPQHF. The CDR3, as DNA: TGTGCCAGCAGTTTATCCCAGACAGTGCTTCAGCCCCAGCATTTT.